Listed below are T cell receptor beta chains from one sample, sequenced in a study of cytomegalovirus exposure and HLA in healthy donors. Clones were read by immunoSEQ multiplex PCR, and TCRdb kept only the in-frame ones, dropping some. The table lists about 120,000 clones, roughly 95% of them singletons. The sequencing input was PBMCs. These receptors were collected from a man in his late teens or twenties in good health and CMV-seronegative. CDR3s include the opening cysteine and the closing phenylalanine or tryptophan. A D gene is named only where the DNA matches it firmly. Expanded clones are given a class, and other clones once, few, many or no size at all.

D gene	V gene	clone size	J gene	CDR3 protein	CDR3 DNA
NA	TRBV7-2	NA	TRBJ2-3	CASSLTGTTDTQYF	TGTGCCAGCAGCTTAACAGGAACCACAGATACGCAGTATTTT
NA	TRBV5-6	NA	TRBJ1-5	CASSRSRQNQPQHF	TGTGCCAGCAGCCGTTCGAGACAAAATCAGCCCCAGCATTTT
NA	TRBV28	NA	TRBJ1-2	CASSLGADWGYGYTF	TGTGCCAGCAGTTTGGGGGCTGACTGGGGCTATGGCTACACCTTC
TRBD1	TRBV15	NA	TRBJ2-7	CATSRNRGLSYEQYF	TGTGCCACCAGCAGGAACAGGGGGCTCTCCTACGAGCAGTACTTC
TRBD1	TRBV29-1	NA	TRBJ1-1	CSATTGGSTEAFF	TGCAGCGCCACGACAGGGGGGAGCACTGAAGCTTTCTTT
NA	TRBV28	NA	TRBJ1-1	CASGGSVNTEAFF	TGTGCCAGCGGTGGCAGCGTGAACACTGAAGCTTTCTTT
NA	TRBV4-1	NA	TRBJ2-3	CASSSTERGTDTQYF	TGCGCCAGCAGCAGTACGGAGAGGGGCACAGATACGCAGTATTTT
NA	TRBV10-2	once	TRBJ2-1	CASSERGTPQFF	TGCGCCAGCAGTGAGAGGGGGACCCCACAGTTCTTC
TRBD2	TRBV30	NA	TRBJ2-1	CAWSVLAGTLGGSNEQFF	TGTGCCTGGAGTGTCCTAGCGGGAACTCTTGGGGGGTCGAATGAGCAGTTCTTC
TRBD1	TRBV6-1	few	TRBJ2-7	CASSAQRTGAGEQYF	TGTGCCAGCAGCGCCCAAAGGACAGGGGCGGGTGAGCAGTACTTC
TRBD2	TRBV5-6	NA	TRBJ2-7	CASSWTSGRAPEQYF	TGTGCCAGCAGCTGGACTAGCGGGAGGGCCCCCGAGCAGTACTTC
NA	TRBV5-1	few	TRBJ2-7	CASSWGHLGADEQYF	TGCGCCAGCAGCTGGGGGCACCTGGGTGCGGACGAGCAGTACTTC
NA	TRBV5-1	NA	TRBJ1-1	CASSLAGGGGATEAFF	TGCGCCAGCAGCTTGGCGGGGGGTGGAGGAGCAACTGAAGCTTTCTTT